The 21 T cell receptor beta chains below come from one sample, sequenced in a study of cytomegalovirus exposure and HLA in healthy donors. PCR primers comprised 60 Vbeta and 13 Jbeta primers. TCRdb's table, derived via immunoSEQ multiplex PCR, lists solely in-frame clones and lacks some. The sample holds about 160,000 clones, roughly 80% seen once. Specimen: PBMCs. The receptors come from a man aged 18 to 29 in good health and CMV-seronegative.

The chain carries TRBV5-1 and TRBJ2-2; no firm D call. CDR1 and CDR2 (germline): SGHRS, YFSETQ. The CDR3 length is 15 residues. V dropped 0 bases and J dropped 1 base, with 7 bases sitting between them. In DNA form, the CDR3 reads TGCGCCAGCAGCTTGGGTCAGGAGAACACCGGGGAGCTGTTTTTT. Translated, it gives CASSLGQENTGELFF. The full variable domain, its missing parts supplied by reference TRBV5-1 and TRBJ2-2, is KAGVTQTPRYLIKTRGQQVTLSCSPISGHRSVSWYQQTPGQGLQFLFEYFSETQRNKGNFPGRFSGRQFSNSRSEMNVSTLELGDSALYLCASSLGQENTGELFFGEGSRLTVL.

The chain employs TRBV10-3 and TRBJ2-3; tentatively, D is TRBD2 (5 bases). Germline V gene lookup returns CDR1 ENHRY and CDR2 SYGVKD. Trimming removed 7 bases at V and 1 base at J, with 12 bases between. The CDR3 has 14 residues. Here the CDR3 reads CAIKLSEGTDTQYF. In nucleotides, the CDR3 is TGTGCCATCAAATTATCGGAGGGCACAGATACGCAGTATTTT.

This chain connects TRBV11-2 to TRBJ2-7, with 7 bases matching TRBD1. Germline V gene data show CDR1 as SGHAT and CDR2 as FQNNGV. The CDR3 spans 13 residues. J lost 0 bases, V lost 6 bases, and 2 bases had no gene match. In DNA form, the CDR3 reads TGTGCCAGCAGGGGGACAGACTCCTACGAGCAGTACTTC. Encoded protein: CASRGTDSYEQYF.

The genes are TRBV5-3 and TRBJ1-2, with D tentatively TRBD1 (6 bases). TRBV5-3 is known as an ORF, though its function is uncertain. The CDR3 is 14 residues long. V was pared by 10 bases and J by 1 base, with 17 bases between. CDR3 protein: CAVQRGPLNYGYTF. CDR3 in DNA: TGTGCCGTCCAGCGGGGGCCTCTTAACTATGGCTACACCTTC.

The chain is built from TRBV5-1 and TRBJ1-2; 9 nucleotides line up with TRBD1. The germline V gene has CDR1 SGHRS and CDR2 YFSETQ. V trimming: 5 bases; J trimming: 8 bases; junction bases outside the gene matches: 19. This CDR3 spans 17 amino acids. The CDR3 DNA reads as TGCGCCAGCAGTTCAACCCGACCGGGACAGGGTTTTGGGGGCTACACCTTC. This codes for CASSSTRPGQGFGGYTF.

This clone appeared once. The chain joins TRBV5-4 to TRBJ2-7; 11 bases are a match to TRBD1. J was trimmed by 1 base and V by 2 bases; bases with no gene match: 2. Germline-derived CDR1 and CDR2 are SGHNT and YYREEE (reference sequence). This CDR3 has 15 amino acids. The CDR3 coding sequence is TGTGCCAGCAGCTTCCGGGACAGGGGGTCCTACGAGCAGTACTTC. Translating gives CASSFRDRGSYEQYF.

The rearrangement links TRBV7-3 to TRBJ2-5, with 12 bases that match TRBD2. This CDR3 is built from 18 residues. V lost 5 bases and J lost 2; bases outside the gene matches: 12. Looked up from germline, CDR1 is SGHTA and CDR2 is FQGTGA. The CDR3 spells CASSPLGASGGGQETQYF. CDR3 sequence (DNA): TGTGCCAGCAGCCCCCTCGGAGCTAGCGGGGGGGGACAAGAGACCCAGTACTTC.

In this sample, this clone turned up once. This chain links TRBV6-5 with TRBJ2-7; D may be TRBD1 (6 bases). The germline V and J ends were trimmed by 1 base and 2 bases, with 12 bases remaining between them. Germline values: CDR1 MNHEY, CDR2 SVGAGI. CDR3 length: 15 residues. CDR3 region: CASSYLPQGAYEQYF. Written as DNA, the CDR3 is TGTGCCAGCAGTTACTTACCACAGGGTGCCTACGAGCAGTACTTC.

The chain links TRBV9 to TRBJ2-7; D might be TRBD1 (5 bases). CDR1 and CDR2 (germline): SGDLS, YYNGEE. Trimming shortened V by 4 bases and J by 3 bases, and 11 bases separated the two germline ends. The CDR3 spans 13 residues. Here the CDR3 DNA reads TGTGCCAGCAGCCCTGGGGCTTACTACGAGCAGTACTTC. It yields the protein CASSPGAYYEQYF.

The rearrangement links TRBV18 to TRBJ2-2, with D unclear. The V gene's germline CDR1 is KGHSH and CDR2 LQKENI. The CDR3 is 15 amino acids. V lost 3 bases to trimming and J lost 7 bases, with 15 bases between them. The CDR3 sequence: CASSPAALEIGELFF. The DNA of the CDR3 is TGTGCCAGCTCACCCGCGGCCCTAGAGATCGGGGAGCTGTTTTTT.

This clone has a handful of counts. The V call is TRBV5-6, the J call TRBJ2-7; possible D gene TRBD2, 6 bases. CDR1 SGHDT and CDR2 YYEEEE come from the germline V gene. V gave up 2 bases and J gave up 2 bases, with 8 bases separating them. The CDR3 contains 13 residues. The CDR3 DNA reads TGTGCCAGCAGCTTAAGGACTACCTACGAGCAGTACTTC. Its protein product is CASSLRTTYEQYF.

This rearrangement joins TRBV5-6 to TRBJ2-1; the D is unclear. CDR1 is SGHDT and CDR2 is YYEEEE in the germline V gene. The CDR3 spans 12 residues. Trimming pared 0 bases from V and 4 bases from J, leaving 2 bases between. The CDR3 DNA reads as TGTGCCAGCAGCTTGGCGTACAATGAGCAGTTCTTC. It encodes CASSLAYNEQFF.

Only one count was recorded for this clone. This rearrangement joins TRBV6-1 to TRBJ1-4; maybe TRBD1 (5 bases). Trimming stripped 1 base from V and 7 bases from J, with 13 bases between. The CDR3 is made up of 15 amino acids. Germline CDR1 MNHNS, CDR2 SASEGT. The CDR3 nucleotides read TGTGCCAGCAGTGAAGTGCAGGGAGGCGGTGAAAAACTGTTTTTT. Protein sequence: CASSEVQGGGEKLFF.

This clone was observed a single time. The chain recombines TRBV5-1 with TRBJ2-7; 12 bases map to TRBD1. The length of the CDR3 is 14 residues. Per the germline V gene, CDR1 is SGHRS and CDR2 is YFSETQ. Germline trimming cut 3 bases from V and 7 bases from J; bases unmatched to any gene: 5. Here the CDR3 reads CASSSGQGAGEQYF. The DNA of the CDR3 is TGCGCCAGCAGCTCGGGACAGGGGGCTGGTGAGCAGTACTTC.

The chain links TRBV7-9 to TRBJ2-7; 7 bases line up with TRBD1. Germline loops: CDR1 SEHNR, CDR2 FQNEAQ (reference sequence). V shed 5 bases, J shed 3 bases, and the junction held 4 bases outside the gene matches. This CDR3 is built from 13 residues. CDR3 sequence: CASSPSGGYEQYF. CDR3 nucleotides: TGTGCCAGCAGCCCCTCAGGGGGCTACGAGCAGTACTTC.

The rearrangement joins TRBV4-1 to TRBJ2-3; 7 bases are shared with TRBD2. V was pared by 0 bases and J by 1 base, with 7 bases of the junction left unmatched. CDR1 is MGHRA, CDR2 YSYEKL, per germline. The CDR3 sequence is 17 residues long. As DNA, the CDR3 is TGCGCCAGCAGCCAAGATTGGCTAGCGGATCGCACAGATACGCAGTATTTT. This gives the protein CASSQDWLADRTDTQYF.

The rearrangement joins TRBV7-2 to TRBJ2-7, with TRBD1 matching 9 bases. Germline CDR1 SGHTA, CDR2 FQGNSA. J lost 6 bases, V lost 3 bases, and 9 bases had no gene match. This CDR3 has 15 residues. The CDR3 sequence is CASSFSPGQGSEQYF. The CDR3 DNA follows: TGTGCCAGCAGCTTTTCGCCGGGACAGGGAAGCGAGCAGTACTTC.

This chain links TRBV5-4 with TRBJ2-1, with TRBD2 matching 7 bases. J was trimmed by 9 bases and V by 7 bases; bases with no gene match: 7. This CDR3 region has 12 residues. The germline gives CDR1 SGHNT, CDR2 YYREEE (reference sequence). CDR3 bases: TGTGCCAGCGCCAGCGGGGCGAGTGAGCAGTTCTTC. Encoded protein: CASASGASEQFF.

CDR3 bases: TGCAGCGTCCTCTCTTATGGGGCAGCTAACTATGGCTACACCTTC. Translation: CSVLSYGAANYGYTF. This sequence joins TRBV29-1 and TRBJ1-2; D is perhaps TRBD1 (5 bases). Germline values: CDR1 SQVTM, CDR2 ANQGSEA. This CDR3 spans 15 amino acids. V lost 6 bases and J lost 0, with 17 bases in between.

This chain links TRBV2 with TRBJ2-2; the match to TRBD1 covers 10 bases. V shed 5 bases, J shed 0 bases, and the junction held 12 bases outside the gene matches. The length of the CDR3 is 19 residues. CDR1 SNHLY and CDR2 FYNNEI come from the germline V gene. As DNA, the CDR3 is TGTGCCAGCAGTACAATTCCGGGACAGGGGACTTCGAACACCGGGGAGCTGTTTTTT. Translated, it gives CASSTIPGQGTSNTGELFF.

This chain uses TRBV5-4 with TRBJ2-2, with 8 bases matching TRBD2. V lost 0 bases to trimming and J lost 2 bases; unmatched junction nucleotides: 3. This CDR3 comprises 16 residues. Germline assignment: CDR1 SGHNT and CDR2 YYREEE (reference sequence). Written as DNA, the CDR3 is TGTGCCAGCAGCTTGGCCCTAGCGGGTAACACCGGGGAGCTGTTTTTT. Translated, it gives CASSLALAGNTGELFF.